The 25 T cell receptor beta chains below come from one sample, sequenced in a study of blood T cell repertoires in COVID-19. Assay: immunoSEQ multiplex PCR; the TCRdb copy retains only in-frame clones and omits some. The profile covers fewer than 400,000 clones, with roughly nine tenths appearing a single time and roughly 2.9% taken by the ten largest. Material for sequencing was peripheral blood. These receptors were collected from a woman between 25 and 40 years old with COVID-19, enrolled during active disease.

V usage is TRBV7-3 and J usage is TRBJ2-1, with D unresolved. This CDR3 spans 15 amino acids. Germline V gene lookup returns CDR1 SGHTA and CDR2 FQGTGA. Trimming stripped 5 bases from V and 10 bases from J, with 21 bases between. CDR3 bases: TGTGCCAGCAGCCCAGGCTTTGGCCTCGGCAGCGAGCAGTTCTTC. This translates into CASSPGFGLGSEQFF.

The rearrangement uses TRBV5-1 and TRBJ1-3, with D possibly being TRBD1 (6 bases). The CDR3 extends over 14 amino acids. Trimming shortened V by 5 bases and J by 4 bases, and 13 bases separated the two germline ends. CDR1 is SGHRS and CDR2 is YFSETQ in the germline V gene. The CDR3 spells CASSPGTQGNTIYF. The CDR3 DNA is TGCGCCAGCAGTCCCGGGACACAAGGAAACACCATATATTTT.

This rearrangement joins TRBV2 to TRBJ1-1; 9 nucleotides agree with TRBD1. The CDR3 length is 13 residues. Trimming cost V 10 bases and J 4 bases; bases outside gene matches: 7. Germline-derived CDR1 and CDR2 are SNHLY and FYNNEI. This CDR3 is CATHRGLSTEAFF. The CDR3 bases are TGTGCCACCCACAGGGGGCTGAGCACTGAAGCTTTCTTT.

This chain joins TRBV3-1 (or the pseudogene TRBV3-2) and TRBJ2-1; 10 bases are a match to TRBD2. The CDR3 loop spans 18 amino acids. V dropped 1 base and J dropped 9; count of bases not matched to a gene: 15. Per germline, CDR1 LGHDT and CDR2 YNNKEL (reference sequence). For the CDR3, the DNA is TGTGCCAGCAGCCAAGCAGGGAAGCGGGAGGGCCTATTCGGTGAGCAGTTCTTC. It encodes CASSQAGKREGLFGEQFF.

The chain couples TRBV6-6 to TRBJ1-1, with 7 bases that match TRBD1. The V gene end was trimmed by 0 bases and the J gene end by 1 base; junction bases not matched to a gene: 2. The CDR3 runs to 15 residues. The germline V gene has CDR1 MNHNY and CDR2 SVGAGI (reference sequence). This CDR3 reads CASSYSGTANTEAFF. In DNA, the CDR3 is TGTGCCAGCAGTTACTCCGGGACAGCGAACACTGAAGCTTTCTTT.

V is TRBV19 and J is TRBJ2-3, with 10 nucleotides matching TRBD1. With 5 bases clipped from V and 1 base from J, the junction kept 6 bases outside the gene matches. The V gene's germline CDR1 is LNHDA and CDR2 SQIVND (reference sequence). The CDR3 is 16 residues long. This CDR3 is CASSEWGTGGTDTQYF. The CDR3 coding sequence is TGTGCCAGTAGTGAATGGGGGACAGGGGGCACAGATACGCAGTATTTT.

The J gene is TRBJ1-1, the V gene TRBV19; D remains unclear. The CDR3 is made up of 11 amino acids. CDR1 is LNHDA, CDR2 SQIVND, per germline (reference sequence). The CDR3 protein is CGSRWNTEAFF. Written as DNA, the CDR3 is TGTGGGTCCAGGTGGAACACTGAAGCTTTCTTT.

This clone has just one count. This sequence joins TRBV7-2 and TRBJ2-1; TRBD2 matches 9 bases. Germline loops: CDR1 SGHTA, CDR2 FQGNSA. With V trimmed by 3 bases and J by 4 bases, 7 bases remained unmatched. This CDR3 contains 16 residues. The CDR3 reads CASSLAAGGPYNEQFF. In nucleotides, the CDR3 is TGTGCCAGCAGCTTGGCAGCGGGAGGACCTTACAATGAGCAGTTCTTC.

This sequence joins TRBV11-2 and TRBJ2-1; 12 bases align to TRBD2. With V trimmed by 2 bases and J by 0 bases, 8 bases remained unmatched. Germline V CDR1 and CDR2: SGHAT, FQNNGV. The CDR3 has 19 amino acids. The CDR3 DNA is TGTGCCAGCAGCTTACGACTAGCGGGAGACTCGAGCTCCTACAATGAGCAGTTCTTC. Residues: CASSLRLAGDSSSYNEQFF. Drawing the rest from reference TRBV11-2 and TRBJ2-1, the complete variable domain is EAGVAQSPRYKIIEKRQSVAFWCNPISGHATLYWYQQILGQGPKLLIQFQNNGVVDDSQLPKDRFSAERLKGVDSTLKIQPAKLEDSAVYLCASSLRLAGDSSSYNEQFFGPGTRLTVL.

This clone has only one observation. CDR3 amino acids: CASSLLSTGELFF. The CDR3 nucleotides read TGTGCCAGCAGCCTTCTCAGCACCGGGGAGCTGTTTTTT. The rearrangement joins TRBV14 to TRBJ2-2; D gene uncertain. The CDR3 has 13 residues. Germline lookup yields CDR1 SGHDN and CDR2 FVKESK. Deletions cut 4 bases from V and 4 bases from J, with 7 bases between.

This clone occurred many times. The rearrangement uses TRBV29-1 and TRBJ1-1; TRBD1 agrees at 8 bases. From germline, CDR1 is SQVTM and CDR2 ANQGSEA. Trimming at V came to 5 bases and at J to 2 bases, leaving 4 bases not matched to a gene. The CDR3 contains 13 residues. The CDR3 spells CSVTGQGNTEAFF. The CDR3 DNA is TGCAGCGTTACCGGACAGGGTAACACTGAAGCTTTCTTT. Variable domain in full (rest from reference TRBV29-1 and TRBJ1-1): SAVISQKPSRDICQRGTSLTIQCQVDSQVTMMFWYRQQPGQSLTLIATANQGSEATYESGFVIDKFPISRPNLTFSTLTVSNMSPEDSSIYLCSVTGQGNTEAFFGQGTRLTVV.

V gene TRBV13 combines with J gene TRBJ2-3; the D gene is possibly TRBD2 (6 bases). V lost 4 bases, J lost 0 bases, and 14 bases lay in between. This CDR3 is 16 amino acids long. Germline CDR1 PRHDT, CDR2 FYEKMQ (reference sequence). The CDR3 DNA reads as TGTGCCAGCAGCTCGAGGGACGGGACTAGCACAGATACGCAGTATTTT. It translates to CASSSRDGTSTDTQYF.

The rearrangement links TRBV19 to TRBJ1-5, with 7 bases aligning to TRBD1. The CDR3 has 15 residues. V trimming: 4 bases; J trimming: 4 bases; junction bases outside the gene matches: 7. The germline V gene has CDR1 LNHDA and CDR2 SQIVND (reference sequence). CDR3 protein: CASSTGQPTNQPQHF. CDR3 bases: TGTGCCAGTAGTACGGGACAGCCTACAAATCAGCCCCAGCATTTT.

V gene TRBV27 combines with J gene TRBJ1-2; TRBD1 is a possible D gene (5 bases). The V end was cut by 3 bases, the J end by 4 bases, with 15 bases between. Germline CDR1 and CDR2: MNHEY and SMNVEV (reference sequence). The CDR3 spans 15 residues. The CDR3 sequence: CASSLLGQGSYGYTF. The CDR3 coding sequence is TGTGCCAGCAGTTTGCTGGGTCAGGGATCCTATGGCTACACCTTC.

V and J are TRBV5-1 and TRBJ2-2; tentative D call: TRBD1 (6 bases). This CDR3 region has 14 residues. V was clipped by 4 bases and J by 3 bases, with 10 bases between them. CDR1 and CDR2 from the germline V gene are SGHRS and YFSETQ. For the CDR3, the DNA is TGCGCCAGCAGCCGGACAGCCGACACCGGGGAGCTGTTTTTT. Protein: CASSRTADTGELFF.

The CDR3 nucleotides are TGTGCCAGCAGTTTATCGGGACTAGCGGGAGGGGTCTACGAGCAGTACTTC. It translates to CASSLSGLAGGVYEQYF. This chain connects TRBV27 to TRBJ2-7; TRBD2 matches 16 bases. The V segment lost 0 bases and the J segment 3 bases; nucleotides outside the gene matches: 2. Looked up from germline, CDR1 is MNHEY and CDR2 is SMNVEV (reference sequence). The CDR3 runs 17 residues.

This clone was recorded once. This chain connects TRBV30 to TRBJ1-6; weak D call: TRBD1 (6 bases). The CDR3 is 14 residues long. Trimming took 0 bases from V and 11 from J, leaving 14 bases between them. Germline CDR1 is GTSNPN and CDR2 is SVGIG (reference sequence). CDR3 nucleotides: TGTGCCTGGAGTGTACTTTTAGGGGGGGCACCCCTCCACTTT. The encoded protein is CAWSVLLGGAPLHF.

The chain employs TRBV28 and TRBJ1-1, with 7 nucleotides matching TRBD1. The CDR3 is made up of 15 amino acids. The trim removed 7 bases at V and 6 bases at J, leaving 14 bases unmatched. Germline V gene sequence: CDR1 MDHEN, CDR2 SYDVKM. CDR3 loop: CASIPRQGWVPEAFF. The CDR3 DNA is TGTGCCAGCATCCCTCGACAGGGTTGGGTTCCTGAAGCTTTCTTT.

The chain couples TRBV30 to TRBJ1-1; no definite D call. The germline V gene has CDR1 GTSNPN and CDR2 SVGIG (reference sequence). The CDR3 length is 12 residues. Trimming cost V 5 bases and J 6 bases, with 13 bases left between them. The CDR3 loop is CAWGGGFAEAFF. CDR3 bases: TGTGCCTGGGGAGGAGGGTTTGCTGAAGCTTTCTTT. Variable domain in full (rest from reference TRBV30 and TRBJ1-1): SQTIHQWPATLVQPVGSPLSLECTVEGTSNPNLYWYRQAAGRGLQLLFYSVGIGQISSEVPQNLSASRPQDRQFILSSKKLLLSDSGFYLCAWGGGFAEAFFGQGTRLTVV.

V gene TRBV5-4 combines with J gene TRBJ1-2; 8 nucleotides match TRBD1. V lost 0 bases to trimming and J lost 4 bases; unmatched junction nucleotides: 11. The CDR3 totals 17 residues. CDR1 is SGHNT and CDR2 is YYREEE in the germline V gene (reference sequence). CDR3 in DNA: TGTGCCAGCAGCTTGGCCCCGGGACAGGTGAAGGGCTATGGCTACACCTTC. It yields the protein CASSLAPGQVKGYGYTF.

The CDR3 is CASSRDSSNSPLHF. DNA for the CDR3: TGTGCCAGCAGCCGGGACAGCTCTAATTCACCCCTCCACTTT. The chain carries TRBV3-1 (or the pseudogene TRBV3-2) and TRBJ1-6, with 7 bases identical to TRBD1. V was clipped by 4 bases and J by 6 bases; unmatched bases: 3. This CDR3 comprises 14 residues. Per the germline V gene, CDR1 is LGHDT and CDR2 is YNNKEL (reference sequence).

The V gene is TRBV11-1, the J gene TRBJ1-1; the D gene is possibly TRBD1 (5 bases). Germline lookup yields CDR1 SGHAT and CDR2 FQDESV (reference sequence). This CDR3 region has 12 residues. V lost 2 bases and J lost 8, with 9 bases in between. The DNA of the CDR3 is TGTGCCAGCAGCTTACAGGGAAGGGAAGCTTTCTTT. Amino acid sequence: CASSLQGREAFF.

The chain combines TRBV7-2 with TRBJ1-1, with D unclear. Trimming took off 3 bases at V and 0 bases at J, with 5 bases between the two ends. The CDR3 is 13 amino acids. The germline V gene has CDR1 SGHTA and CDR2 FQGNSA. As DNA, the CDR3 is TGTGCCAGCAGCTTTAGTCTGAACACTGAAGCTTTCTTT. This codes for CASSFSLNTEAFF.

This chain's CDR3 is CASSQRGTGGAGELFF. The CDR3 DNA reads TGCGCCAGCAGCCAGAGAGGGACAGGGGGAGCCGGGGAGCTGTTTTTT. This sequence joins TRBV4-1 and TRBJ2-2, with TRBD1 matching over 11 bases. Germline CDR1 is MGHRA and CDR2 is YSYEKL. The CDR3 has 16 amino acids. With V trimmed by 3 bases and J by 6 bases, 6 bases remained unmatched.

Only one count was recorded for this clone. This chain uses TRBV5-4 with TRBJ1-1; TRBD1 matches at 7 bases. This CDR3 is built from 15 residues. The ends lost 0 bases at V and 5 bases at J; junction bases unmatched: 7. The germline CDR1 and CDR2 sequences are SGHNT and YYREEE (reference sequence). This CDR3 reads CASSLGGGTPTEAFF. In nucleotides, the CDR3 is TGTGCCAGCAGCTTGGGAGGGGGCACCCCGACTGAAGCTTTCTTT. Combining the CDR3 with reference TRBV5-4 and TRBJ1-1 gives the whole variable domain ETGVTQSPTHLIKTRGQQVTLRCSSQSGHNTVSWYQQALGQGPQFIFQYYREEENGRGNFPPRFSGLQFPNYSSELNVNALELDDSALYLCASSLGGGTPTEAFFGQGTRLTVV.